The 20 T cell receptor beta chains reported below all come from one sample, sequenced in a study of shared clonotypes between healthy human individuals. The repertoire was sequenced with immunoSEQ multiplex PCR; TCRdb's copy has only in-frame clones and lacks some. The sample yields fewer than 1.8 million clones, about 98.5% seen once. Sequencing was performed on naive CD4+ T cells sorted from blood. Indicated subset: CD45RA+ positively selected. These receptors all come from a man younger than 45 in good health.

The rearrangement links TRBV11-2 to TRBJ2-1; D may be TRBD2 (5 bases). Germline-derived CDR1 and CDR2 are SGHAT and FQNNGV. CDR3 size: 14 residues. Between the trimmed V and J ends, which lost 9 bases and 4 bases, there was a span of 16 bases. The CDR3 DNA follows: TGTGCCAGTCAACGGGAAAGAACATACAATGAGCAGTTCTTC. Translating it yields CASQRERTYNEQFF.

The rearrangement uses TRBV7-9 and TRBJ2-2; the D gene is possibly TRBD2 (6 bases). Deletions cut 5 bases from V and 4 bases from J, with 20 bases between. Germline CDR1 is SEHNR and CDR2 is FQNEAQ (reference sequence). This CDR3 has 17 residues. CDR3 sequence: CASSTSQEGLGTGELFF. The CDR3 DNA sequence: TGTGCCAGCAGCACCTCTCAGGAGGGGCTGGGCACCGGGGAGCTGTTTTTT.

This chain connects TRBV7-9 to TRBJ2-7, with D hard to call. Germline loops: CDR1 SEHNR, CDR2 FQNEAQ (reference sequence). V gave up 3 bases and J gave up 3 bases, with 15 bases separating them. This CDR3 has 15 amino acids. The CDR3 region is CASSFPPLGFYEQYF. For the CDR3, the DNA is TGTGCCAGCAGCTTCCCACCGTTAGGGTTCTACGAGCAGTACTTC. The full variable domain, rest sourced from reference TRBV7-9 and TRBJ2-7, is DTGVSQNPRHKITKRGQNVTFRCDPISEHNRLYWYRQTLGQGPEFLTYFQNEAQLEKSRLLSDRFSAERPKGSFSTLEIQRTEQGDSAMYLCASSFPPLGFYEQYFGPGTRLTVT.

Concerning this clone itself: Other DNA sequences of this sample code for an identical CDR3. In DNA form, the CDR3 reads TGTGCCAGCTCACCAAAGGGTGAGACCCAGTACTTC. Its translation is CASSPKGETQYF. V gene TRBV18 combines with J gene TRBJ2-5; D gene unclear. CDR1 is KGHSH and CDR2 is LQKENI in the germline V gene. This CDR3 contains 12 residues. The V end was cut by 2 bases, the J end by 5 bases, with 6 bases between.

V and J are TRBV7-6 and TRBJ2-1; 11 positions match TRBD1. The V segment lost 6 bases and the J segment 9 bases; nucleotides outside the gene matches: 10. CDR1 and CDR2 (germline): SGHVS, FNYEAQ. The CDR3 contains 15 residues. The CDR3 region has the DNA TGTGCCAGCAGACCAGGGACAGGGGGGTCGGGTGAGCAGTTCTTC. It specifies CASRPGTGGSGEQFF.

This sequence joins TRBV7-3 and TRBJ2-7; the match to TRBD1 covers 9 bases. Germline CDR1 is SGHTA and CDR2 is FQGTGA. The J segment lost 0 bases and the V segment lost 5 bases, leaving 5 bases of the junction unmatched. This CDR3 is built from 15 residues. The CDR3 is CASSPDRGFSYEQYF. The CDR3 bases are TGTGCCAGCAGCCCCGACAGGGGGTTCTCCTACGAGCAGTACTTC.

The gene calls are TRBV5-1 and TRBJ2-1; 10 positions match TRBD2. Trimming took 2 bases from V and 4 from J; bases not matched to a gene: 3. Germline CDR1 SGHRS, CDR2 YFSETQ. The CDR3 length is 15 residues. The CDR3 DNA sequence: TGCGCCAGCAGCTTCGGACTAGCGGAGTACAATGAGCAGTTCTTC. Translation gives CASSFGLAEYNEQFF.

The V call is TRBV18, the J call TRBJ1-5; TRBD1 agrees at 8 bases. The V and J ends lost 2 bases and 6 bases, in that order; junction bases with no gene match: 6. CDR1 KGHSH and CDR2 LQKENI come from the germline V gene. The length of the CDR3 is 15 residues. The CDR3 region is CASSPRAGGTQPQHF. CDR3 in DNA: TGTGCCAGCTCACCAAGGGCAGGGGGCACTCAGCCCCAGCATTTT.

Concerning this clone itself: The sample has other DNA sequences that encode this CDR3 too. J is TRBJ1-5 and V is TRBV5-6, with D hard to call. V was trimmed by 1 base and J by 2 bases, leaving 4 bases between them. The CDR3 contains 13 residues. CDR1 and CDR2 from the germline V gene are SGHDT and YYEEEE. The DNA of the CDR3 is TGTGCCAGCAGCTTGTCCCGCAATCAGCCCCAGCATTTT. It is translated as CASSLSRNQPQHF.

The CDR3 spells CAPTTTGFGETQYF. The CDR3 nucleotides read TGTGCCCCAACCACGACAGGTTTCGGGGAGACCCAGTACTTC. This rearrangement joins TRBV21-1 to TRBJ2-5; the table's D call of TRBD1 was not tested on the DNA. TRBV21-1 is a documented pseudogene. The CDR3 is made up of 14 amino acids.

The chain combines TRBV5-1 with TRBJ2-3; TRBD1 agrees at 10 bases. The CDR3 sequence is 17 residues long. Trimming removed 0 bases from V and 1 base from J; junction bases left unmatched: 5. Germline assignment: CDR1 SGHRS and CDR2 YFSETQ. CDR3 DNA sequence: TGCGCCAGCAGCTTGGACCCCGGGACAGGGGGCACAGATACGCAGTATTTT. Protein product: CASSLDPGTGGTDTQYF.

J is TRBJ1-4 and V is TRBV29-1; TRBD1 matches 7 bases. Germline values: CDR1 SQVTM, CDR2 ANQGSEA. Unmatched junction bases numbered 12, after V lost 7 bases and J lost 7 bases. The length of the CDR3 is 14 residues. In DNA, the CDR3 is TGCAGCGCTTGTGGGACAGCCCTCTCTGAAAAACTGTTTTTT. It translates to CSACGTALSEKLFF.

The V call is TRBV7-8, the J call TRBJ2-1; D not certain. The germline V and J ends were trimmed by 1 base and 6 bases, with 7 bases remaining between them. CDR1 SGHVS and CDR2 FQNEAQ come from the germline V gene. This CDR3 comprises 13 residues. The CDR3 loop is CASSLEGANEQFF. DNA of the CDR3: TGTGCCAGCAGCTTAGAAGGCGCCAATGAGCAGTTCTTC. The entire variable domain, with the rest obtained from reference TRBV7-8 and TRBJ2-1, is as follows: GAGVSQSPRYKVAKRGQDVALRCDPISGHVSLFWYQQALGQGPEFLTYFQNEAQLDKSGLPSDRFFAERPEGSVSTLKIQRTQQEDSAVYLCASSLEGANEQFFGPGTRLTVL.

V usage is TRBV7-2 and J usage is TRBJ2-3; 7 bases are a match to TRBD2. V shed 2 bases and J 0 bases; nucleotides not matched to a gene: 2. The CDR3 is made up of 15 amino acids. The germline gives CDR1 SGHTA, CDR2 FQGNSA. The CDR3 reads CASSLLADSTDTQYF. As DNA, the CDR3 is TGTGCCAGCAGCTTACTAGCGGATAGCACAGATACGCAGTATTTT.

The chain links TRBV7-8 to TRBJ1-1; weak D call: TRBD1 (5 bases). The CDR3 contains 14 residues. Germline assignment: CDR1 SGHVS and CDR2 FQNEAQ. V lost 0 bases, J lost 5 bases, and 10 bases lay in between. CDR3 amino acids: CASSLAGGSTEAFF. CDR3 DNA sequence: TGTGCCAGCAGCTTAGCCGGGGGGAGTACTGAAGCTTTCTTT.

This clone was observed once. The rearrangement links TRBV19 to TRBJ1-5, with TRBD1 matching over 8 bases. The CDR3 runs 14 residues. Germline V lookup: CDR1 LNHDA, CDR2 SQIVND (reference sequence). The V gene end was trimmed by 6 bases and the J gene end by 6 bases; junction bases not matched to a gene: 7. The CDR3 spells CASSPTGVFQPQHF. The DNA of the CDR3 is TGTGCCAGTAGCCCGACAGGGGTTTTTCAGCCCCAGCATTTT. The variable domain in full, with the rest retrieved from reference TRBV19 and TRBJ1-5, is DGGITQSPKYLFRKEGQNVTLSCEQNLNHDAMYWYRQDPGQGLRLIYYSQIVNDFQKGDIAEGYSVSREKKESFPLTVTSAQKNPTAFYLCASSPTGVFQPQHFGDGTRLSIL.

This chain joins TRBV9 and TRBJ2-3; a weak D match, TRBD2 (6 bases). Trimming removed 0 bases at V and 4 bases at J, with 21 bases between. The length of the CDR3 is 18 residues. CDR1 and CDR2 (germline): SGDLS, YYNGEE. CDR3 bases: TGTGCCAGCAGCGTAGGTCTGCTAGCGCCCCCTTACCCAGATACGCAGTATTTT. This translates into CASSVGLLAPPYPDTQYF.

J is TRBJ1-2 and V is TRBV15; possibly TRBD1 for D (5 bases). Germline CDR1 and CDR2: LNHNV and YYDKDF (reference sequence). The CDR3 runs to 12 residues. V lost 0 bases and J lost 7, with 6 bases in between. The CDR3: CATSREGVGYTF. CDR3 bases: TGTGCCACCAGCAGAGAGGGGGTTGGCTACACCTTC.

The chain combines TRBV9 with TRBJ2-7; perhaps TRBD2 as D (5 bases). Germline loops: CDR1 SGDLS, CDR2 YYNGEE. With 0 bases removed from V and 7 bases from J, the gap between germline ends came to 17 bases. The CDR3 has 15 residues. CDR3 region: CASSVGVLSTGEQYF. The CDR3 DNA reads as TGTGCCAGCAGCGTAGGGGTACTCTCGACGGGGGAGCAGTACTTC. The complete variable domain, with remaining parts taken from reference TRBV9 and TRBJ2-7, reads DSGVTQTPKHLITATGQRVTLRCSPRSGDLSVYWYQQSLDQGLQFLIQYYNGEERAKGNILERFSAQQFPDLHSELNLSSLELGDSALYFCASSVGVLSTGEQYFGPGTRLTVT.

Here the CDR3 DNA reads TGTGCCAGCTCACCAGTGAAGGGGGCGGGAGATACGCAGTATTTT. Residues: CASSPVKGAGDTQYF. The V and J genes are TRBV18 and TRBJ2-3; 7 bases align to TRBD1. Germline assignment: CDR1 KGHSH and CDR2 LQKENI. This CDR3 is built from 15 residues. V shed 2 bases, J shed 5 bases, and the junction held 7 bases outside the gene matches.